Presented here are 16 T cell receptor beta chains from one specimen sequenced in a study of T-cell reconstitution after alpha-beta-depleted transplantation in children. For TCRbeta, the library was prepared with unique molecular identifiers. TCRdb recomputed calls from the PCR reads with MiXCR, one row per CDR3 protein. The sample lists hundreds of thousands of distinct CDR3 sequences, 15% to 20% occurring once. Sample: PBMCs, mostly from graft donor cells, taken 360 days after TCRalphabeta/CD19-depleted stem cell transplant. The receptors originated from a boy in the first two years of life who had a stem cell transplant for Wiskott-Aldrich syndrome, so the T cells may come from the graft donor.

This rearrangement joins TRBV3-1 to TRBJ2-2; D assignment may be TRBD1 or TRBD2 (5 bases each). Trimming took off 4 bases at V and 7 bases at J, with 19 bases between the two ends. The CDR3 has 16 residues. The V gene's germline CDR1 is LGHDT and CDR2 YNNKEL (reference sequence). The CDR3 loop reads CASSPAGASGGGELFF. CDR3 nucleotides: TGTGCCAGCAGCCCTGCCGGGGCCAGCGGAGGCGGGGAGCTGTTTTTT. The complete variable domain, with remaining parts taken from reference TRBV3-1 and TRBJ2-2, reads DTAVSQTPKYLVTQMGNDKSIKCEQNLGHDTMYWYKQDSKKFLKIMFSYNNKELIINETVPNRFSPKSPDKAHLNLHINSLELGDSAVYFCASSPAGASGGGELFFGEGSRLTVL.

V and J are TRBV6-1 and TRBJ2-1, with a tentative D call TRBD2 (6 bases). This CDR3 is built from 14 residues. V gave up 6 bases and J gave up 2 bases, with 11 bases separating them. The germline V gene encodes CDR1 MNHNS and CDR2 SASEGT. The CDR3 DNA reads TGTGCCAGCAGGGAGGGGATACCCTACAATGAGCAGTTCTTC. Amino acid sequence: CASREGIPYNEQFF.

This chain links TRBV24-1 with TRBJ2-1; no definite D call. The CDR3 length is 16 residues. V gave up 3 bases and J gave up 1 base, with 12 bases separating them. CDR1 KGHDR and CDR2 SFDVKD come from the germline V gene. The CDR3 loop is CATSDDLTPSYNEQFF. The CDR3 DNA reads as TGTGCCACCAGTGATGACTTAACGCCGTCCTACAATGAGCAGTTCTTC.

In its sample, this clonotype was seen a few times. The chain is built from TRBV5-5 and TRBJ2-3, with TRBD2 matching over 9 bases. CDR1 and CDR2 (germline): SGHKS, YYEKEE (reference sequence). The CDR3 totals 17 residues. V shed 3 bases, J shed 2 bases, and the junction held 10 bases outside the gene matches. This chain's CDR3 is CASSSLAGGPITDTQYF. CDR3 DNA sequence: TGTGCCAGCAGCTCCCTGGCGGGAGGGCCAATCACAGATACGCAGTATTTT.

CDR3 in amino acids: CASSHYRGHSSYNEQFF. The CDR3 DNA is TGTGCCAGCAGTCACTACAGGGGTCATAGCTCCTACAATGAGCAGTTCTTC. The chain uses TRBV5-6 and TRBJ2-1; 7 bases align to TRBD1. This CDR3 has 17 amino acids. Germline V gene data show CDR1 as SGHDT and CDR2 as YYEEEE. The ends lost 5 bases at V and 0 bases at J; junction bases unmatched: 11.

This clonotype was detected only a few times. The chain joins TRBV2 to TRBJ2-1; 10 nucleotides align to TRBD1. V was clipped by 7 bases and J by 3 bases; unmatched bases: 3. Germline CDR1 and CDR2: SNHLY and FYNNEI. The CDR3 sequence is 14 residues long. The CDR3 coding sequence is TGTGCCAGCAACCGGGACAGGGGCTACAATGAGCAGTTCTTC. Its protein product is CASNRDRGYNEQFF.

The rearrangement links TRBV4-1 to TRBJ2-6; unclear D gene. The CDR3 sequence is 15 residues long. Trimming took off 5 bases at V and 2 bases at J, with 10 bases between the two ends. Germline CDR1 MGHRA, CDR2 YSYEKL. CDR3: CASSGHPPGANVLTF. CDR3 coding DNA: TGCGCCAGCAGCGGCCATCCTCCTGGGGCCAACGTCCTGACTTTC.

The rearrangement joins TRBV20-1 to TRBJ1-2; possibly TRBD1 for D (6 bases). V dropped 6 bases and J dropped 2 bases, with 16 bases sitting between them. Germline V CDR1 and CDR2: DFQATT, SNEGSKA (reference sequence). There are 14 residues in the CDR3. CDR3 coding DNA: TGCAGTGCCACCCTGACAGGTCCCAACTATGGCTACACCTTC. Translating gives CSATLTGPNYGYTF.

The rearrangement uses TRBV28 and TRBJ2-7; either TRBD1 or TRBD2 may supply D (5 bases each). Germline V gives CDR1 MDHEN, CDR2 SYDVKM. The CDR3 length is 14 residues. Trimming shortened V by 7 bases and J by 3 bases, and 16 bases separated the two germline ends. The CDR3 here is CASKGRDPFYEQYF. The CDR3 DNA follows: TGTGCCAGCAAGGGCCGGGACCCCTTCTACGAGCAGTACTTC.

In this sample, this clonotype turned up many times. CDR3 loop: CASERGPGAFYEQYF. The CDR3 DNA reads TGCGCCAGCGAAAGGGGGCCGGGAGCTTTCTACGAGCAGTACTTC. The gene calls are TRBV5-1 and TRBJ2-7; a weak D match, TRBD1 (7 bases). CDR3 length: 15 residues. The ends were cut back, 7 bases at V and 3 bases at J, with 20 bases in the middle. Looked up from germline, CDR1 is SGHRS and CDR2 is YFSETQ.

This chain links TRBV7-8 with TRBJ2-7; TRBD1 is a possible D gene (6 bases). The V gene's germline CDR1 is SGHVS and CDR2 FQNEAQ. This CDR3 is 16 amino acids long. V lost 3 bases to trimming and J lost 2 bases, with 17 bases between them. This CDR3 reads CASSFNQGKGTYEQYF. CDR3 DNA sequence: TGTGCCAGCAGCTTTAACCAGGGGAAGGGGACCTACGAGCAGTACTTC.

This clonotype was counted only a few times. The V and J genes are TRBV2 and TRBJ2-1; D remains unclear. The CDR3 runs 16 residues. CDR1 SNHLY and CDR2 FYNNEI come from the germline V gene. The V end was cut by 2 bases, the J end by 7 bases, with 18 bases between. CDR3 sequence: CASSEFRPAPRNEQFF. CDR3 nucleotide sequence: TGTGCCAGCAGTGAATTCCGCCCGGCCCCGCGGAATGAGCAGTTCTTC.

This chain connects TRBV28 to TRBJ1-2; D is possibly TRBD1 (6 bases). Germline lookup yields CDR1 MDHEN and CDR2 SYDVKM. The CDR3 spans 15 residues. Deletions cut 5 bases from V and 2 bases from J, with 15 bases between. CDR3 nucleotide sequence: TGTGCCAGCAGTCTCTGGGGGGCCATCAACTATGGCTACACCTTC. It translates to CASSLWGAINYGYTF.

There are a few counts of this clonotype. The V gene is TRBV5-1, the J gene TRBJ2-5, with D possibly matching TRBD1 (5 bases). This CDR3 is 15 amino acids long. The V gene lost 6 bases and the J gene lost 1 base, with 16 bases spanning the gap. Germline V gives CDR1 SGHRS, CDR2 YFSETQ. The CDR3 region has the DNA TGCGCCAGCAAACTGAAGACTGGGGCCCAAGAGACCCAGTACTTC. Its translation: CASKLKTGAQETQYF.

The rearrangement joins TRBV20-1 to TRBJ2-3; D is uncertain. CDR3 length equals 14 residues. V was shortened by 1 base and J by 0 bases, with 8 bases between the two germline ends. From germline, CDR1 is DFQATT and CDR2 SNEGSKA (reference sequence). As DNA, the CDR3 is TGCAGTGCTAGAGGGCCAGCGAGCACAGATACGCAGTATTTT. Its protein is CSARGPASTDTQYF.

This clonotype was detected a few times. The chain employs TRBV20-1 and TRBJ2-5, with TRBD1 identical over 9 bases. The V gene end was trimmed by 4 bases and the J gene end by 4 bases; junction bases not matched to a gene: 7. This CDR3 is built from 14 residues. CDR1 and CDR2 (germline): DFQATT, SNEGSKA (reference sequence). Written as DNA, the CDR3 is TGCAGTGCTAAACGGGACAGGGATATAGAGACCCAGTACTTC. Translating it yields CSAKRDRDIETQYF.